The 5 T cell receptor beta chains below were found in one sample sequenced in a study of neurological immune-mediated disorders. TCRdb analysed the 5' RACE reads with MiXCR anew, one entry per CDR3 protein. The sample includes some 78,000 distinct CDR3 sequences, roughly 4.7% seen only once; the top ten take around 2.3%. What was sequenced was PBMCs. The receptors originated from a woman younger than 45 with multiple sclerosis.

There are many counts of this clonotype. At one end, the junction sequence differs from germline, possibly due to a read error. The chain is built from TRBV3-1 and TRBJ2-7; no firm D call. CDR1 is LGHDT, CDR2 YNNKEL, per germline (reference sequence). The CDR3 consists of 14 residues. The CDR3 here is CASSQDNPSHEQYF. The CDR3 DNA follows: TGTGCCAGCAGCCAAGATAACCCCTCCCACGAGCAGTACTTC.

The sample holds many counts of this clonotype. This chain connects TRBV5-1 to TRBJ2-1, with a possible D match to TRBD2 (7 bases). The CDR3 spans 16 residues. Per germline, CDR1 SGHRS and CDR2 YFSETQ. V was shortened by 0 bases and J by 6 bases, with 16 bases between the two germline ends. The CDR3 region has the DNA TGCGCCAGCAGCTTGGCCCCGGGGGGCTCCGGCAATGAGCAGTTCTTC. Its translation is CASSLAPGGSGNEQFF.

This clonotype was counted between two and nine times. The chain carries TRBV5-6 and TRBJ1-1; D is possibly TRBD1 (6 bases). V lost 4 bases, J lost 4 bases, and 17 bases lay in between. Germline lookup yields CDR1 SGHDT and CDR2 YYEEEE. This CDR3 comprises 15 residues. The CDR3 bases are TGTGCCAGCAGCGATCGTGGACAGATAATCACTGAAGCTTTCTTT. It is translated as CASSDRGQIITEAFF.

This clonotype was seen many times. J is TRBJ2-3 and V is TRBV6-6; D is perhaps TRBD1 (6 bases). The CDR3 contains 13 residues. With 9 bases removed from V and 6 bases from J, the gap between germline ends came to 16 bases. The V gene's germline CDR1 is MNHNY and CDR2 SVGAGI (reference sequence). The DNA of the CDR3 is TGTGCCAGTATAGCCCAGGGGACGGATACGCAGTATTTT. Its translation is CASIAQGTDTQYF.

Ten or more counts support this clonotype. CDR3 amino acids: CSARGPTDTQYF. In DNA, the CDR3 is TGCAGTGCTAGGGGGCCCACAGATACGCAGTATTTT. This chain uses TRBV20-1 with TRBJ2-3, with a possible D match to TRBD1 (5 bases). Germline CDR1 is DFQATT and CDR2 is SNEGSKA (reference sequence). The CDR3 length is 12 residues. V lost 3 bases and J 2 bases, leaving 6 bases between the germline ends.